The sequence of this TCR beta chain was determined in a study of OX40 agonist ivuxolimab in advanced cancers. The length of the CDR3 is 15 residues. Germline lookup yields CDR1 MNHNS and CDR2 SASEGT. The J segment lost 2 bases and the V segment lost 10 bases, leaving 13 bases of the junction unmatched. The protocol was immunoSEQ multiplex PCR, while the TCRdb copy is restricted to in-frame clones and leaves out a portion. This table has roughly 89,000 clones, about 86% appearing once. The source material was CD4+ or CD8+ T cells sorted from blood, sampled in a trial of the OX40 agonist ivuxolimab. This sequence was found in an adult with an advanced solid tumor such as melanoma, head and neck, liver or kidney cancer. This sequence joins TRBV6-1 and TRBJ2-5; 7 nucleotides line up with TRBD2. The CDR3 DNA is TGTGCCACCCTCTCCACCCCCGGGGGGCAAGAGACCCAGTACTTC. Translating gives CATLSTPGGQETQYF.